This T cell receptor (beta chain) was obtained from a study of beta chain features in type 1 diabetes. Germline V gene sequence: CDR1 ENHRY, CDR2 SYGVKD. The CDR3 is 16 residues long. V was pared by 1 base and J by 4 bases, with 6 bases of the junction left unmatched. As every portion of the isolated RNA was reverse transcribed, the sequencing read expressed TCRB transcripts. Naive, central memory and regulatory T cell samples averaged approximately 3.6 million immunoSEQ reads each. TCRdb keeps only in-frame clones here, not all; method: immunoSEQ multiplex PCR. The data contain 900,000 or so clones, under 20% of them singletons.

The chain combines TRBV10-3 with TRBJ2-1; 8 bases agree with TRBD2. Sequenced sample: naive CD4+ T cells from blood. The sequence came from a woman between 18 and 29 years old in good health. The CDR3 region is CAISEYRGGGYNEQFF. As DNA, the CDR3 is TGTGCCATCAGTGAGTACCGTGGCGGGGGGTACAATGAGCAGTTCTTC.